This T cell receptor beta chain is from a study of shared clonotypes between healthy human individuals. Authors' methods: Junction-only immunoSEQ data arrived without quality scores, meaning filtering differed. The table came from immunoSEQ multiplex PCR; TCRdb's copy has only in-frame clones and leaves some out. The V and J calls and clone size were taken over from that table, and D and trimming were inferred from the DNA. The sample lists more than 150,000 clones, around 63% occurring once. The study, taken as a whole, reports: Blood was the only sampled material, and tissue repertoires likely differ.

Deletions cut 3 bases from V and 5 bases from J, with 11 bases between. This CDR3 contains 14 residues. From germline, CDR1 is KGHSH and CDR2 LQKENI. This clone has more than one count but fewer than ten. Its cognate antigen is unknown. Sequenced sample: memory CD4+ T cells sorted from blood. Subset reported: CD45RA-negative fraction. The sequence came from a young man in good health. J is TRBJ1-5 and V is TRBV18; D is perhaps TRBD1 (5 bases). CDR3 residues: CASSPQWGDQPQHF. CDR3 DNA: TGTGCCAGCTCACCTCAGTGGGGGGATCAGCCCCAGCATTTT.